These 17 T cell receptor beta chains share one sample of origin, sequenced in a study of CD4 and CD8 cells across lung adenocarcinoma regions. TCRdb re-analysed the PCR reads in MiXCR, keeping a single row per CDR3 protein. The profile shows around 27,000 distinct CDR3 sequences, around half of them singletons. The sequencing sample was made of CD8+ T cells from the center of a lung tumor. The source is a male donor with lung adenocarcinoma. The CD4 and CD8 labels of this study may be unreliable.

The rearrangement joins TRBV6-1 to TRBJ2-3; possible D gene TRBD2, 6 bases. Germline assignment: CDR1 MNHNS and CDR2 SASEGT. The CDR3 has 13 amino acids. Trimming cost V 6 bases and J 6 bases, with 13 bases left between them. The CDR3 DNA sequence: TGTGCCAGCAGGGGGGGAGTCGAGGATACGCAGTATTTT. Amino acids: CASRGGVEDTQYF.

This chain links TRBV10-1 with TRBJ2-5, with a tentative D call TRBD1 (6 bases). Germline values: CDR1 WNHNN, CDR2 SYGVQD (reference sequence). Trimming took off 3 bases at V and 4 bases at J, with 9 bases between the two ends. The CDR3 length is 13 residues. The CDR3 sequence is CASSEGGVETQYF. CDR3 DNA sequence: TGCGCCAGCAGTGAAGGGGGAGTAGAGACCCAGTACTTC.

The chain is built from TRBV9 and TRBJ2-1; tentative D call: TRBD2 (5 bases). Trimming cost V 4 bases and J 4 bases, with 12 bases left between them. Germline CDR1 is SGDLS and CDR2 is YYNGEE. The CDR3 totals 14 residues. In DNA form, the CDR3 reads TGTGCCAGCAGCTTCGGGGTAGAATACAATGAGCAGTTCTTC. Residues: CASSFGVEYNEQFF.

The CDR3: CASGLYAKDTQYF. The CDR3 DNA reads as TGTGCCAGCGGGCTATACGCCAAAGACACGCAGTACTTC. This rearrangement joins TRBV7-2 to TRBJ2-4, with D uncertain. There are 13 residues in the CDR3. Germline V gives CDR1 SGHTA, CDR2 FQGNSA. The V end lost 8 bases, the J end lost 13 bases, and 21 bases lay between the germline ends.

This clonotype was found a few times. CDR3 DNA: TGTGCCAGCAGCCTTAAACCGGGTCAGCAGCAGTTCTTC. It translates to CASSLKPGQQQFF. This chain uses TRBV7-6 with TRBJ2-1, with D unresolved. Germline lookup yields CDR1 SGHVS and CDR2 FNYEAQ. The CDR3 consists of 13 residues. Between the trimmed V and J ends, which lost 5 bases and 11 bases, there was a span of 16 bases.

This clonotype was picked up many times. CDR3 in amino acids: CASSDAPSNQPQHF. CDR3 nucleotides: TGCGCCAGCAGTGACGCCCCTAGCAATCAGCCCCAGCATTTT. The rearrangement uses TRBV10-2 and TRBJ1-5, with D unresolved. In germline, CDR1 is WSHSY, CDR2 SAAADI. This CDR3 has 14 amino acids. V lost 3 bases and J 0 bases, leaving 6 bases between the germline ends.

Details on this clonotype: One end of the junction does not line up with germline, which may come from a read error. The CDR3 coding sequence is TGCAGTGCGGGAGATGGTGGCAGCGCAGAGGGGGTCCAGTACTTT. Amino acids: CSAGDGGSAEGVQYF. The rearrangement uses TRBV20-1 and TRBJ2-5, with TRBD1 as a possible D gene (6 bases). The CDR3 loop spans 15 amino acids. CDR1 and CDR2 (germline): DFQATT, SNEGSKA (reference sequence).

In the case of this clonotype: The junction does not match germline at one end; this may be a read error. This chain links TRBV7-7 with TRBJ2-5; D remains ambiguous. CDR1 and CDR2 from the germline V gene are SSHAT and FNYEAQ (reference sequence). The CDR3 covers 12 residues. The CDR3 protein is CASSPLSETQYF. CDR3 in DNA: TGTGCTAGCAGCCCTCTCTCAGAGACCCAGTACTTC.

This clonotype was observed at least ten times. The rearrangement links TRBV6-1 to TRBJ2-5; TRBD2 might be the D (6 bases). CDR1 is MNHNS and CDR2 is SASEGT in the germline V gene. This CDR3 comprises 14 residues. With 7 bases removed from V and 2 bases from J, the gap between germline ends came to 14 bases. CDR3 residues: CASTPGATQETQYF. The CDR3 nucleotides read TGTGCCAGCACTCCGGGAGCGACACAAGAGACCCAGTACTTC.

This clonotype was detected ten times or more. This chain connects TRBV6-1 to TRBJ2-7, with D possibly TRBD1 on 5 matching bases. Germline lookup yields CDR1 MNHNS and CDR2 SASEGT. V was clipped by 1 base and J by 4 bases, with 5 bases between them. The CDR3 consists of 12 residues. This CDR3 is CASSEGQYEQYF. In DNA form, the CDR3 reads TGTGCCAGCAGTGAAGGACAGTACGAGCAGTACTTC.

In this sample, this clonotype turned up many times. The chain joins TRBV9 to TRBJ2-3, with 12 positions matching TRBD2. CDR1 and CDR2 from the germline V gene are SGDLS and YYNGEE. The CDR3 length is 16 residues. V shed 5 bases and J 1 base; nucleotides not matched to a gene: 5. The CDR3 is CASSGRLAGGTDTQYF. CDR3 nucleotide sequence: TGTGCCAGCAGTGGCCGACTAGCGGGAGGCACAGATACGCAGTATTTT.

The chain couples TRBV6-1 to TRBJ2-1; 10 bases fit TRBD2. Germline lookup yields CDR1 MNHNS and CDR2 SASEGT. The CDR3 extends over 14 amino acids. With V trimmed by 6 bases and J by 7 bases, 6 bases remained unmatched. As DNA, the CDR3 is TGTGCCAGCAGCCCACCGGGACTAGCGAATGAGCAGTTCTTC. Its protein is CASSPPGLANEQFF.

V usage is TRBV4-2 and J usage is TRBJ2-3; the D is unclear. The CDR3 loop spans 16 amino acids. Trimming shortened V by 0 bases and J by 2 bases, and 12 bases separated the two germline ends. CDR1 LGHNA and CDR2 YNFKEQ come from the germline V gene. CDR3 protein: CASSQDGATATDTQYF. The CDR3 DNA is TGTGCCAGCAGCCAAGACGGCGCAACCGCCACAGATACGCAGTATTTT.

CDR3 sequence (DNA): TGTGCCAGCAGTCATGGGGGGGGCCGAGACACCCAGTACTTC. This gives the protein CASSHGGGRDTQYF. The J gene is TRBJ2-5, the V gene TRBV6-1, with D perhaps matching TRBD2 (7 bases). Trimming took 5 bases from V and 8 from J, leaving 18 bases between them. The CDR3 has 14 residues. CDR1 and CDR2 from the germline V gene are MNHNS and SASEGT.

This clonotype has ten or more counts. The chain links TRBV6-6 to TRBJ2-1; no firm D call. CDR1 and CDR2 from the germline V gene are MNHNY and SVGAGI (reference sequence). Trimming took 6 bases from V and 0 from J, leaving 12 bases between them. The CDR3 length is 15 residues. The CDR3 region has the DNA TGTGCCAGCAGACTCACTTGGAACTCCTACAATGAGCAGTTCTTC. This codes for CASRLTWNSYNEQFF.

This clonotype was seen only a few times. This chain links TRBV10-2 with TRBJ2-1; D perhaps matches TRBD1 (5 bases). Near its end, the DNA agrees better with TRBJ2-7, so the J call may be wrong. The CDR3 has 12 residues. Germline CDR1 is WSHSY and CDR2 is SAAADI. As DNA, the CDR3 is TGCGCCACAGCAGTTCAGGGCAACGAGCAGTACTTC. It encodes CATAVQGNEQYF.

This clonotype was seen repeatedly, ten times or more. The V and J genes are TRBV6-1 and TRBJ1-1; D is undetermined. Germline V gives CDR1 MNHNS, CDR2 SASEGT. CDR3 length: 12 residues. Trimming removed 3 bases from V and 3 bases from J, with 5 bases in between. The CDR3 protein is CASSDSYTEAFF. The CDR3 coding sequence is TGTGCCAGCAGTGACAGTTACACTGAAGCTTTCTTT.